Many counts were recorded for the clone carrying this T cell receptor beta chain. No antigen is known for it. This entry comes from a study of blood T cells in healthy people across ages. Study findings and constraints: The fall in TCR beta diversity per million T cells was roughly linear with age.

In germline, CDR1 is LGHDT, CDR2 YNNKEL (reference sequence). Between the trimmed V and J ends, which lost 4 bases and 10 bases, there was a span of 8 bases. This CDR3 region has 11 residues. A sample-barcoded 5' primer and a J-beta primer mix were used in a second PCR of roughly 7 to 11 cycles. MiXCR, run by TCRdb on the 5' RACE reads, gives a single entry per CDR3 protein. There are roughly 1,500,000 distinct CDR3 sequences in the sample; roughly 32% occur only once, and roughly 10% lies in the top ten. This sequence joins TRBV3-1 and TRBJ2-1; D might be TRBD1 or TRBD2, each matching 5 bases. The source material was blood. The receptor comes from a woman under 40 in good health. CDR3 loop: CASSRGSEQFF. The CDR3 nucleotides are TGTGCCAGCAGCCGGGGGTCGGAGCAGTTCTTC.